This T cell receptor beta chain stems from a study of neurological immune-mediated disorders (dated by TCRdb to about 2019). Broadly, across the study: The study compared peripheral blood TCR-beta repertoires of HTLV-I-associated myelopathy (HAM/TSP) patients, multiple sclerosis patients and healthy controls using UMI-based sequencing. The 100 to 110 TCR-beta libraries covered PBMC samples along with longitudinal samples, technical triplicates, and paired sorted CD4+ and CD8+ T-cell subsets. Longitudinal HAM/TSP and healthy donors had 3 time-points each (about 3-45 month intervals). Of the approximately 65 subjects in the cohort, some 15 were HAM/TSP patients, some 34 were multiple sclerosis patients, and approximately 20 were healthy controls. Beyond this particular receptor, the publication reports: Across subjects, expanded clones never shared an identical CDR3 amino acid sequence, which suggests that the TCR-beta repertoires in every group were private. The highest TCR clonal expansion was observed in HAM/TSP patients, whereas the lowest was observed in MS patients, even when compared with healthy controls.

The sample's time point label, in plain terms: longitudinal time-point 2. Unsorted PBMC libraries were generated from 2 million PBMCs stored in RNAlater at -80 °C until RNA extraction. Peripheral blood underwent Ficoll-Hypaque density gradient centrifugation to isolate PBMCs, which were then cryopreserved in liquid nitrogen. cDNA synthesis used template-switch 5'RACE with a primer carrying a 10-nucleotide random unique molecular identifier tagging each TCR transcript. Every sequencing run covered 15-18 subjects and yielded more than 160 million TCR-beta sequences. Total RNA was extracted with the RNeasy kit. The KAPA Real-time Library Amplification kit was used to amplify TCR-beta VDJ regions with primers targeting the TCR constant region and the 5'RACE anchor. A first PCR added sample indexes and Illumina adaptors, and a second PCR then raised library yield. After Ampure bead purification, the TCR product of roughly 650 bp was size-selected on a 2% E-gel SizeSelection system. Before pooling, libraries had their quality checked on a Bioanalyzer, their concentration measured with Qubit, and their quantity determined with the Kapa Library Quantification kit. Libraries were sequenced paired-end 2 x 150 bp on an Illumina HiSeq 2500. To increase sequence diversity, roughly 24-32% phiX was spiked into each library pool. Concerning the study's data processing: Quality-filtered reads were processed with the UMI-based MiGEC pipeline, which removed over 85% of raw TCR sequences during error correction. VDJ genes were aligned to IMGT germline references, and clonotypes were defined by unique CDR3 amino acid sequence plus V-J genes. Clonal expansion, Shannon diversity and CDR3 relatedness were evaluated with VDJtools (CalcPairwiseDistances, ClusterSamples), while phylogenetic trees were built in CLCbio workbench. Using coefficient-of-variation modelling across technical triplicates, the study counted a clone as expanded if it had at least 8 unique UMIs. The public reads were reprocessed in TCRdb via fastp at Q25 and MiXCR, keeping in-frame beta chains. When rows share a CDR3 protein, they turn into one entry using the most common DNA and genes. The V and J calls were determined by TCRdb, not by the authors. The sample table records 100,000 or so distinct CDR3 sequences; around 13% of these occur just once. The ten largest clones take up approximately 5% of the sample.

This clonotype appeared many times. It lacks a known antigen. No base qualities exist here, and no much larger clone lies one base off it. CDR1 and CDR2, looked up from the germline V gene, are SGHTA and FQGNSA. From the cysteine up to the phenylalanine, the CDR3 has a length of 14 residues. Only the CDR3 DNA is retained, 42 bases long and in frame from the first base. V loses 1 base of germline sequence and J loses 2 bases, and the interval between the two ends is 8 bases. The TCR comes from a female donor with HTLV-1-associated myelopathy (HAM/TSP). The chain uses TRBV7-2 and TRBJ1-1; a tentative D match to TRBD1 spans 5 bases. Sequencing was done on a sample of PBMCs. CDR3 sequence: CASSLDRINTEAFF. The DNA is TGTGCCAGCAGCTTAGACAGGATTAACACTGAAGCTTTCTTT. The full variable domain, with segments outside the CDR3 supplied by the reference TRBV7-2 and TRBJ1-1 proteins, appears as GAGVSQSPSNKVTEKGKDVELRCDPISGHTALYWYRQSLGQGLEFLIYFQGNSAPDKSGLPSDRFSAERTGGSVSTLTIQRTQQEDSAVYLCASSLDRINTEAFFGQGTRLTVV.